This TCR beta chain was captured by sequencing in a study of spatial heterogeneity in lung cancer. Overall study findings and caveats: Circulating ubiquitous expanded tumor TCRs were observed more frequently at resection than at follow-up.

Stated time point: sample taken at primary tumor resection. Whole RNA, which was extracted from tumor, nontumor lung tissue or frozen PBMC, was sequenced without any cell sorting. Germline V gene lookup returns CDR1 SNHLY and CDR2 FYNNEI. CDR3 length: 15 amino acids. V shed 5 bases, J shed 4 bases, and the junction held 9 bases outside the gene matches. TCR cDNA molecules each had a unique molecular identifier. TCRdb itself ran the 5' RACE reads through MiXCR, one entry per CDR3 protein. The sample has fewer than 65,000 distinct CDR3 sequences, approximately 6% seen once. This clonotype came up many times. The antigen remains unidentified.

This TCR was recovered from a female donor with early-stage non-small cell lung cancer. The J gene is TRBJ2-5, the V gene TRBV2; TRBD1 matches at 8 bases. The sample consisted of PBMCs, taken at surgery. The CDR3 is CASSFDRGEGETQYF. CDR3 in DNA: TGTGCCAGCAGTTTTGACAGGGGAGAAGGAGAGACCCAGTACTTC.